Below, 15 T cell receptor beta chains from the same sample are listed, as sequenced in a study of T cells after yellow fever vaccination. Via MiXCR, TCRdb re-called the 5' RACE reads, giving one row per CDR3 protein. The sample lists a few hundred thousand distinct CDR3 sequences, about 7.1% occurring once. The source material was CD4+ T cells sorted from PBMCs, sampled 15 days after the yellow fever booster vaccination. The receptor source for this set is a young man who received the YFV17D yellow fever vaccine.

To note about this clonotype: One junction end disagrees with the germline gene, perhaps due to a read error. V and J are TRBV28 and TRBJ2-1, with 9 bases aligning to TRBD2. This CDR3 region has 17 residues. CDR1 and CDR2 from the germline V gene are MDHEN and SYDVKM. Here the CDR3 DNA reads TGTGCCAGCAGTTTAGTTAGCGGACTAGCGATGGGCAATGAGCATTTCTTC. The encoded protein is CASSLVSGLAMGNEHFF.

This chain's CDR3 is CASSPERRSTGELFF. DNA of the CDR3: TGTGCCAGCTCACCCGAGAGAAGATCAACCGGGGAGCTGTTTTTT. The chain combines TRBV18 with TRBJ2-2; D uncertain. In germline, CDR1 is KGHSH, CDR2 LQKENI. CDR3 length: 15 amino acids. Trimming shortened V by 3 bases and J by 5 bases, and 13 bases separated the two germline ends.

This clonotype has just a few counts. V and J are TRBV29-1 and TRBJ2-5; D might be TRBD1 (6 bases). The ends were cut back, 7 bases at V and 5 bases at J, with 17 bases in the middle. Germline CDR1 and CDR2: SQVTM and ANQGSEA. This CDR3 has 13 amino acids. CDR3 in DNA: TGCAGCGCCCAATACAGGGTTGGCGAGACCCAGTACTTC. This translates into CSAQYRVGETQYF. Based on the CDR3 plus reference TRBV29-1 and TRBJ2-5, the full variable domain is SAVISQKPSRDICQRGTSLTIQCQVDSQVTMMFWYRQQPGQSLTLIATANQGSEATYESGFVIDKFPISRPNLTFSTLTVSNMSPEDSSIYLCSAQYRVGETQYFGPGTRLLVL.

This clonotype has ten or more counts. The chain joins TRBV28 to TRBJ2-2; D may be TRBD1 or TRBD2 (6 bases each). There are 15 residues in the CDR3. Trimming left V 6 bases short and J 6 bases short, with 17 bases between. Germline V lookup: CDR1 MDHEN, CDR2 SYDVKM. The CDR3 here is CASSTETEGAGELFF. CDR3 DNA sequence: TGTGCCAGCAGCACTGAGACGGAGGGGGCCGGGGAGCTGTTTTTT.

The table lists this clonotype with a few counts. V and J are TRBV18 and TRBJ1-1, with D perhaps TRBD1 (5 bases). The CDR3 is 16 residues long. Germline V gives CDR1 KGHSH, CDR2 LQKENI. Trimming stripped 0 bases from V and 1 base from J, with 12 bases between. The CDR3 DNA reads as TGTGCCAGCTCACCACCCGGACAAGGGCCGAACACTGAAGCTTTCTTT. It encodes CASSPPGQGPNTEAFF.

A few counts support this clonotype. J is TRBJ1-2 and V is TRBV6-5, with a tentative D call TRBD1 (5 bases). Deletions cut 6 bases from V and 6 bases from J, with 11 bases between. CDR1 is MNHEY and CDR2 is SVGAGI in the germline V gene. This CDR3 contains 12 residues. The CDR3 protein is CASRGTVDGYTF. As DNA, the CDR3 is TGTGCCAGCAGGGGGACGGTCGATGGCTACACCTTC.

The chain links TRBV29-1 to TRBJ2-5; TRBD2 agrees at 7 bases. CDR3 length: 13 residues. Looked up from germline, CDR1 is SQVTM and CDR2 is ANQGSEA. V lost 7 bases and J lost 7; bases outside the gene matches: 12. The DNA for the CDR3 is TGCAGCGGACGGGACTACCAGCGGCCGACCCAGTACTTC. Amino acid sequence: CSGRDYQRPTQYF. Drawing the rest from reference TRBV29-1 and TRBJ2-5, the complete variable domain is SAVISQKPSRDICQRGTSLTIQCQVDSQVTMMFWYRQQPGQSLTLIATANQGSEATYESGFVIDKFPISRPNLTFSTLTVSNMSPEDSSIYLCSGRDYQRPTQYFGPGTRLLVL.

This clonotype was seen more than once but under ten times. The V gene is TRBV5-4, the J gene TRBJ2-7; 7 bases fit TRBD2. V lost 3 bases, J lost 4 bases, and 7 bases stayed unmatched. The germline CDR1 and CDR2 sequences are SGHNT and YYREEE (reference sequence). CDR3 length equals 14 residues. The CDR3 region is CASSSSGTTYEQYF. The CDR3 nucleotides are TGTGCCAGCAGCTCCTCCGGGACTACTTACGAGCAGTACTTC.

This clonotype was counted at least ten times. This chain joins TRBV7-2 and TRBJ2-1; a weak D match, TRBD1 (5 bases). Per germline, CDR1 SGHTA and CDR2 FQGNSA. The V end was cut by 5 bases, the J end by 1 base, with 18 bases between. There are 17 residues in the CDR3. The CDR3 bases are TGTGCCAGCAGCAAACGATCTGGCGACAGTTCCTACAATGAGCAGTTCTTC. The encoded protein is CASSKRSGDSSYNEQFF.

This clonotype was counted many times. V and J are TRBV5-1 and TRBJ1-1; maybe TRBD1 (5 bases). V gave up 7 bases and J gave up 3 bases, with 16 bases separating them. From germline, CDR1 is SGHRS and CDR2 YFSETQ. The CDR3 spans 14 residues. CDR3 sequence reads: CASGRDWGDTEAFF. CDR3 bases: TGCGCCAGCGGCCGCGACTGGGGGGACACTGAAGCTTTCTTT. The complete variable domain, with remaining parts taken from reference TRBV5-1 and TRBJ1-1, reads KAGVTQTPRYLIKTRGQQVTLSCSPISGHRSVSWYQQTPGQGLQFLFEYFSETQRNKGNFPGRFSGRQFSNSRSEMNVSTLELGDSALYLCASGRDWGDTEAFFGQGTRLTVV.

This clonotype was observed at least ten times. The chain has TRBV5-1 and TRBJ2-7; D call uncertain. V lost 0 bases to trimming and J lost 10 bases, with 14 bases between them. The CDR3 extends over 13 amino acids. The germline CDR1 and CDR2 sequences are SGHRS and YFSETQ. In DNA form, the CDR3 reads TGCGCCAGCAGCTTGGAGGGTTCCACCACTCAGTACTTC. Protein sequence: CASSLEGSTTQYF.

The chain is built from TRBV6-5 and TRBJ1-6; TRBD1 matches 9 bases. Looked up from germline, CDR1 is MNHEY and CDR2 is SVGAGI. This CDR3 has 18 amino acids. With V trimmed by 2 bases and J by 4 bases, 9 bases remained unmatched. CDR3 bases: TGTGCCAGCAGTTACGCTGGACAGGGGTCGAATTATAATTCACCCCTCCACTTT. Translated: CASSYAGQGSNYNSPLHF.

This clonotype occurred many times. J is TRBJ2-1 and V is TRBV28; 8 bases are a match to TRBD1. Per the germline V gene, CDR1 is MDHEN and CDR2 is SYDVKM. Trimming at V came to 5 bases and at J to 6 bases, leaving 9 bases not matched to a gene. The CDR3 is 15 amino acids. The CDR3 coding sequence is TGTGCCAGCAGTCGCGAGGGGACAGGTCTCAATGAGCAGTTCTTC. This encodes CASSREGTGLNEQFF.

This clonotype was counted only a few times. In nucleotides, the CDR3 is TGTGCCAGCAGCCAAGCAGGCCGGAATTCACCCCTCCACTTT. It translates to CASSQAGRNSPLHF. This rearrangement joins TRBV14 to TRBJ1-6, with D uncertain. From germline, CDR1 is SGHDN and CDR2 FVKESK. Trimming removed 1 base at V and 7 bases at J, with 8 bases between. The CDR3 spans 14 residues. Based on the CDR3 plus reference TRBV14 and TRBJ1-6, the full variable domain is EAGVTQFPSHSVIEKGQTVTLRCDPISGHDNLYWYRRVMGKEIKFLLHFVKESKQDESGMPNNRFLAERTGGTYSTLKVQPAELEDSGVYFCASSQAGRNSPLHFGNGTRLTVT.

With respect to this clonotype: Being one base from a much bigger clone, this may be a read error. This rearrangement joins TRBV12-3 or TRBV12-4 to TRBJ2-3; 13 bases fit TRBD2. The CDR3 is made up of 16 amino acids. The CDR3 region is CDSSTGTSGKVDTQYF. CDR3 DNA sequence: TGTGACAGCAGTACCGGGACTAGCGGGAAAGTAGATACGCAGTATTTT.